This T cell receptor beta chain was obtained from a study of OX40 agonist ivuxolimab in advanced cancers. Study background: From roughly 20 to 85 years was the age range, with a mean of 60 years, and about 83% were male. Study observations and caveats: On average, CD8+ T cells showed a greater number of expanded clones than CD4+. CD4+ and CD8+ blood T cells expanded clonally by week 6 at 0.1 to 3.0 mg/kg.

CDR1 is MNHEY and CDR2 is SVGAGI in the germline V gene. This CDR3 is built from 14 residues. The V end lost 7 bases, the J end lost 9 bases, and 16 bases lay between the germline ends. The timepoints at which blood was sampled were baseline, cycle 4 day 1, and cycle 7 day 1. This clone was seen a few times. Its matching antigen is unknown. Assay used: immunoSEQ multiplex PCR; TCRdb lists only in-frame clones, some missing. This sample carries tens of thousands of clones, approximately 90% of them seen once, and the ten largest clones take 40% to 50%. The rearrangement links TRBV6-5 to TRBJ1-6; weak D call: TRBD1 (6 bases). The origin of this receptor is an adult with an advanced solid tumor such as melanoma, head and neck, liver or kidney cancer. The sequencing here drew on CD4+ or CD8+ T cells sorted from blood, taken in a trial of the OX40 agonist ivuxolimab. The CDR3 here is CASTQTGYGSPLHF. The CDR3 nucleotides are TGTGCCAGCACCCAAACAGGGTACGGTTCACCCCTCCACTTT.